This is a list of T cell receptor beta chains from one sample in a study of blood T cell repertoires in COVID-19. Sequencing used immunoSEQ multiplex PCR; TCRdb keeps in-frame clones, though not all of them. The data hold 130,000 to 150,000 clones, with approximately 80% observed a single time. Material for sequencing was peripheral blood. Source of these receptors: a human donor in a cohort sampled during active COVID-19. Both conserved end residues are part of each CDR3. Each record gives: V gene, clone size, D gene, J gene, CDR3 DNA, CDR3 protein. D genes are given only for firm matches. Not every row has a clone size; where given, it reads once, few, many or a size class.

V: TRBV9; size: -; D: -; J: TRBJ2-2; DNA: TGTGCCAGCAGCCCTTTGGCTAGCTCCGGGGAGCTGTTTTTT; CDR3: CASSPLASSGELFF
V: TRBV7-6; size: -; D: TRBD2; J: TRBJ2-5; DNA: TGTGCCAGCAGCTTTAATCGACTAGCGGGGGGGCAAGAGACCCAGTACTTC; CDR3: CASSFNRLAGGQETQYF
V: TRBV6-1; size: -; D: -; J: TRBJ2-7; DNA: TGTGCCAGCAGTGATGGCCGGGGTGGGGCCTACGAGCAGTACTTC; CDR3: CASSDGRGGAYEQYF
V: TRBV6-5; size: -; D: -; J: TRBJ1-2; DNA: TGTGCCAGCACCCCGGGGATTAACTATGGCTACACCTTC; CDR3: CASTPGINYGYTF
V: TRBV15; size: -; D: TRBD2; J: TRBJ2-2; DNA: TGTGCCACCAGCAGAGAGGAGCGGGGTACCGGGGAGCTGTTTTTT; CDR3: CATSREERGTGELFF
V: TRBV7-2; size: -; D: -; J: TRBJ2-7; DNA: TGTGCCAGCAGCTCCTCAACGGGTTCCTACGAGCAGTACTTC; CDR3: CASSSSTGSYEQYF
V: TRBV7-9; size: -; D: -; J: TRBJ1-2; DNA: TGTGCCAGCAGCACAGTCTTTGATGGCTACACCTTC; CDR3: CASSTVFDGYTF
V: TRBV4-2; size: -; D: TRBD2; J: TRBJ2-1; DNA: TGTGCCAGCAGCCAAGGGGGCGGGGGGGAGAATGAGCAGTTCTTC; CDR3: CASSQGGGGENEQFF
V: TRBV5-4; size: once; D: TRBD2; J: TRBJ2-5; DNA: TGTGCCAGCAGCTTGGCTAGCGGGACCCAGTACTTC; CDR3: CASSLASGTQYF
V: TRBV10-1; size: few; D: -; J: TRBJ2-3; DNA: TGCGCCAGCAGTCCTACTAGAGCCCGTCGGGATACGCAGTATTTT; CDR3: CASSPTRARRDTQYF
V: TRBV7-2; size: -; D: -; J: TRBJ1-2; DNA: TGTGCCAGCAGCTTAGACAGGAGGGCTAACTATGGCTACACCTTC; CDR3: CASSLDRRANYGYTF
V: TRBV7-3; size: once; D: TRBD2; J: TRBJ2-3; DNA: TGTGCCAGCAGCCGAGCGGGGGGGCTGACAGATACGCAGTATTTT; CDR3: CASSRAGGLTDTQYF
V: TRBV6-2/TRBV6-3; size: -; D: TRBD1; J: TRBJ1-1; DNA: TGTGCCAGCAGTCGACAGGGTAACACTGAAGCTTTCTTT; CDR3: CASSRQGNTEAFF
V: TRBV3-1/TRBV3-2; size: -; D: -; J: TRBJ1-6; DNA: TGTGCCAGCAGCCAAGTTGAGGGTAGGTCACCCCTCCACTTT; CDR3: CASSQVEGRSPLHF
V: TRBV3-1/TRBV3-2; size: -; D: TRBD2; J: TRBJ2-2; DNA: TGTGCCAGCAGCGCGAGGACTAGCGGGGGGGCGAACACCGGGGAGCTGTTTTTT; CDR3: CASSARTSGGANTGELFF
V: TRBV28; size: -; D: TRBD1; J: TRBJ2-7; DNA: TGTGCCAGCAGTTTTCGTGGGACAGGGTCCTACGAGCAGTACTTC; CDR3: CASSFRGTGSYEQYF
V: TRBV3-1/TRBV3-2; size: -; D: -; J: TRBJ1-4; DNA: TGTGCCAGCAGCCCTTCCGGGAATGAAAAACTGTTTTTT; CDR3: CASSPSGNEKLFF
V: TRBV6-6; size: -; D: -; J: TRBJ1-2; DNA: TGTGCCAGCAGCCTCTTAGCCGGTCGGGTGGGTGGCTACACCTTC; CDR3: CASSLLAGRVGGYTF
V: TRBV3-1/TRBV3-2; size: -; D: TRBD2; J: TRBJ2-1; DNA: TGTGCCAGCAGCCAACGGAGCGGGACGTACAATGAGCAGTTCTTC; CDR3: CASSQRSGTYNEQFF
V: TRBV5-1; size: -; D: -; J: TRBJ1-1; DNA: TGCGCCAGCAGCTTCACTTCGGAGGCCACTGAAGCTTTCTTT; CDR3: CASSFTSEATEAFF
V: TRBV5-5; size: -; D: TRBD1; J: TRBJ2-7; DNA: TGTGCCAGCAGCCTTTCTGGGGCAGGGGGATACGAGCAGTACTTC; CDR3: CASSLSGAGGYEQYF
V: TRBV19; size: -; D: TRBD1; J: TRBJ1-1; DNA: TGTGCCAGTAGTAGCCGGGACAGGGGAATTCGGGGCGAAGCTTTCTTT; CDR3: CASSSRDRGIRGEAFF
V: TRBV20-1; size: -; D: TRBD1; J: TRBJ1-2; DNA: TGCAGTGCTAGTGTCCCAGGGGGTTACTATGGCTACACCTTC; CDR3: CSASVPGGYYGYTF
V: TRBV11-3; size: -; D: -; J: TRBJ2-1; DNA: TGTGCCAGCAGCCCGGGGAGGAGCTCCTACAATGAGCAGTTCTTC; CDR3: CASSPGRSSYNEQFF